This T cell receptor (beta chain) emerged from a study of radiation and T cells in renal cell carcinoma. CDR1 and CDR2 from the germline V gene are SEHNR and FQNEAQ (reference sequence). CDR3 length equals 14 residues. With 3 bases removed from V and 3 bases from J, the gap between germline ends came to 12 bases. Stated time point: blood 4 weeks post-SBRT, at nephrectomy. This sample's treatment: 15 Gy SBRT to primary tumor, nephrectomy 4 weeks later. Nephrectomy followed 15 Gy stereotactic body radiation by 4 weeks. Blood was sampled at baseline, 2 weeks and 4 weeks after SBRT. The patient's renal cell carcinoma had clear cell pathology. The assay was immunoSEQ multiplex PCR, and TCRdb's table has in-frame clones only and misses some. Of around 180,000 clones in the sample, 88% are singletons; the top ten hold roughly 12%.

V usage is TRBV7-9 and J usage is TRBJ2-7; D is perhaps TRBD2 (6 bases). The specimen comprised blood, sampled from a patient whose treatment included radiotherapy and nephrectomy. The TCR originated in a woman aged 45-65 years with renal cell carcinoma. Here the CDR3 DNA reads TGTGCCAGCAGCTTGACGGGGGAGCACTACGAGCAGTACTTC. Its translation: CASSLTGEHYEQYF.